The entry that follows covers one T cell receptor beta chain sequence. Its specificity is unknown. Mismatch with germline at one junction end may stem from a read error. This sample is drawn from a study of neurological immune-mediated disorders. Notes on the study in general: No expanded-clone CDR3 amino acid sequence recurred across subjects, suggesting private TCR-beta repertoires. The most TCR clonal expansion was seen in HTLV-1-associated myelopathy, whereas the least was seen in multiple sclerosis, below the level in healthy controls.

Synthesis of cDNA was performed by 5'RACE using 10-nucleotide random UMIs. TCRdb re-analysed the 5' RACE reads in MiXCR, keeping a single row per CDR3 protein. The sample has some 26,000 distinct CDR3 sequences, less than 8.5% seen once. Germline V CDR1 and CDR2: SNHLY, FYNNEI. The CDR3 covers 16 residues. The clonotype comes from a woman aged 50 to 65 in good health. Specimen: PBMCs. The chain is built from TRBV2 and TRBJ2-1, with a tentative D call TRBD2 (6 bases). This CDR3 is CANSPNIPTGDNEQFF. The CDR3 DNA follows: TGTGCCAACAGTCCCAACATTCCCACGGGGGACAATGAGCAGTTCTTC.